This TCR beta chain appears in the sequencing data of a study of cytomegalovirus exposure and HLA in healthy donors. The wider study: Per a later analysis, the approximately 690 first-cohort and approximately 120 validation repertoires shared one platform.

Germline V gives CDR1 SGHRS, CDR2 YFSETQ. The length of the CDR3 is 14 residues. The ends were cut back, 0 bases at V and 7 bases at J, with 10 bases in the middle. Turning to this clone: Its specificity is not known.

Study observations and caveats: Cytomegalovirus association was listed for around 180 TCR beta chains. The dataset shows that most TCR sequences were rare, while some public TCRs occurred in many donors.

Profiled with immunoSEQ multiplex PCR; TCRdb holds only in-frame clones, not every one. This table has some 77,000 clones, about 94% appearing once. The chain couples TRBV5-1 to TRBJ1-4; D perhaps matches TRBD1 (5 bases). The specimen sequenced was PBMCs. The TCR comes from a man aged 18-30 years in good health and CMV-seropositive. CDR3 residues: CASSLGQGSEKLFF. The CDR3 region has the DNA TGCGCCAGCAGCTTGGGGCAGGGAAGTGAAAAACTGTTTTTT.